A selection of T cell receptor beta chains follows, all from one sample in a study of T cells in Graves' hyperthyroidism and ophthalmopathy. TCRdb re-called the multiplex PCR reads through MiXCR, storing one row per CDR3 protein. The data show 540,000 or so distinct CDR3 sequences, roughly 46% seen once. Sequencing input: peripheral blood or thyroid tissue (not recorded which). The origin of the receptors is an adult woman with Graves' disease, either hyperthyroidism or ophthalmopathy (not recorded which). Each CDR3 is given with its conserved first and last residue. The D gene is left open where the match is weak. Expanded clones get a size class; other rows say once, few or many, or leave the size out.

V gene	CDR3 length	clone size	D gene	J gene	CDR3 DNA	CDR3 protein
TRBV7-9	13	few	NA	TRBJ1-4	TGTGCCAGCAGCTTAGTACCCGAGGAAAAACTGTTTTTT	CASSLVPEEKLFF
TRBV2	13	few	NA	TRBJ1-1	TGTGCCAGCAAGGCGGGAGAGAGGACTGAAGCTTTCTTT	CASKAGERTEAFF
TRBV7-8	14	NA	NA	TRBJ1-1	TGTGCCAGCAGCTTATTAACGGTGACAGTTGAAGCTTTCTTT	CASSLLTVTVEAFF
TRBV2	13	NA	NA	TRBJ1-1	TGTGCCAGCCACACTGGACCGGACAGCGAAGCTTTCTTT	CASHTGPDSEAFF
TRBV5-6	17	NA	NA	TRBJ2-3	TGTGCCAGCAGCCGGGGTGGGCGAGTGACAGTCACAGATACGCAGTATTTT	CASSRGGRVTVTDTQYF
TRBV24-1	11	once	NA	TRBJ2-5	TGTGCCAGGACGGCGCGGGAGACCCAGTACTTC	CARTARETQYF
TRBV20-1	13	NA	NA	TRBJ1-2	TGCAGTGCTAGAGCGGGACTAGCGACGGGCTACTCCTTC	CSARAGLATGYSF
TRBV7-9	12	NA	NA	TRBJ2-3	TGTGCCAGCAGGAACCTTGTGGATACGCAGTATTTT	CASRNLVDTQYF
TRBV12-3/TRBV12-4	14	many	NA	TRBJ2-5	TGTGCCAGCAGTCGACAAGGCAAAGGGGAGACCCAGTACTTC	CASSRQGKGETQYF
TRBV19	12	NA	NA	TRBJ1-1	TGTGCCAGTAGCTCGGAAGGGGCTGAAGCTTTCTTT	CASSSEGAEAFF
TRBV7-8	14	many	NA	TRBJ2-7	TGTGCCAGCAGCCTGAGTGGGGGATCCAACGAGCAGTACTTC	CASSLSGGSNEQYF
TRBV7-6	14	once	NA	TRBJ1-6	TGTGCCAGCAGACCGGGCCATGATAATTCACCCCTCCACTTT	CASRPGHDNSPLHF
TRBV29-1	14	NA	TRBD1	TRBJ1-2	TGCAGCGTTGCCAACAGGGGAGTGGAAGATGGCTACACCTTC	CSVANRGVEDGYTF
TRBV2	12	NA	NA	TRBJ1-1	TGTGCCAGCAGTGAATCGTACACTGAAGCTTTCTTT	CASSESYTEAFF
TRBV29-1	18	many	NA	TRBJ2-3	TGCAGCGTTGAAAGCCACCTCCTGGTGGCAGGGGACACAGATACGCAGTATTTT	CSVESHLLVAGDTDTQYF
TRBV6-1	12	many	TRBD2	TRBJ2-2	TGTGCCAGCAGTGGGACTAGCGGGAGTTTGTTTTTT	CASSGTSGSLFF
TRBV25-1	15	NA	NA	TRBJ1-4	TGTGCCAGCAGTGATTCTGGGGCCCTTAATGAAAAACTGTTTTTT	CASSDSGALNEKLFF
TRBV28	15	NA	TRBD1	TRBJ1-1	TGTGCCAGCAGTTTAGGACAGGGGAGGCTCGCTGAAGCTTTCTTT	CASSLGQGRLAEAFF
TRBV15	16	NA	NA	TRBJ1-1	TGTGCCACCAGCAGAGATCTAACAGGGAGGGGCACTGAAGCTTTCTTT	CATSRDLTGRGTEAFF
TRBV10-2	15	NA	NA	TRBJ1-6	TGCGCCAGCCGATGGCCGCAGGGTGATAATTCACCCCTCCACTTT	CASRWPQGDNSPLHF
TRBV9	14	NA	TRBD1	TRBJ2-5	TGTGCCAGCAGCCCCCCGGGACAGATGGAGACCCAGTACTTC	CASSPPGQMETQYF
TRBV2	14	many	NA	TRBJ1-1	TGTGCCAGCAGTGCCAACTGGGATGACACTGAAGCTTTCTTT	CASSANWDDTEAFF
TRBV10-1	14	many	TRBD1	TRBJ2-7	TGCGCCAGCAGCCGGGACAGCGCGACACCCGAGCAGTACTTC	CASSRDSATPEQYF
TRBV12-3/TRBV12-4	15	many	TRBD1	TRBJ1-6	TGTGCCAGCAGACCGACGACAGGGACTAATTCACCCCTCCACTTT	CASRPTTGTNSPLHF
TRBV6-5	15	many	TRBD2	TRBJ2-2	TGTGCCAGCAGTCAACTAGCGGGAGACACCGGGGAGCTGTTTTTT	CASSQLAGDTGELFF
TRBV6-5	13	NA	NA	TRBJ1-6	TGTGCCAGCAGTTACTGGGAAGGAACCCCCCTCCACTTT	CASSYWEGTPLHF
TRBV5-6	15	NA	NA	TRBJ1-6	TGTGCCAGCAGCTTGGCTGGTCTTCGAGGCTCACCCCTCCACTTT	CASSLAGLRGSPLHF
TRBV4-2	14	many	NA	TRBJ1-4	TGTGCCAGCAGCAAGGAGGGAACAGGCGGAAAACTGTTTTTT	CASSKEGTGGKLFF
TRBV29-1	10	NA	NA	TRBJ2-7	TGCAGCGTTGAAGCCTACGAGCAGTACTTC	CSVEAYEQYF
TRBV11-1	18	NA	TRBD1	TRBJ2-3	TGTGCCAGCATCCCGGGACAGGGGGCGATGGAGAGCACAGATACGCAGTATTTT	CASIPGQGAMESTDTQYF
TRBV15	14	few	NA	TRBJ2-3	TGTGCCACCAGCAGAGCCTCTAGGGGAGATACGCAGTATTTT	CATSRASRGDTQYF
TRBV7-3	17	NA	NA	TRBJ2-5	TGTGCCAGCAGCTTGTCGGGGCCGTCGGTGAGCGGGGAGACCCAGTACTTC	CASSLSGPSVSGETQYF
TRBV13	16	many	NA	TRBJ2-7	TGTGCCAGCAGCTTAGGCGGACCGTTAGTGAAGGACGAGCAGTACTTC	CASSLGGPLVKDEQYF
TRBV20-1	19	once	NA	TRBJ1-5	TGCAGTGCTAGGGAACTTGTAGGTCGTACAGTTCGGGGCAATCAGCCCCAGCATTTT	CSARELVGRTVRGNQPQHF
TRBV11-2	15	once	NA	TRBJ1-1	TGTGCCAGCACCCGAGGGGATGGGGGAGGGGCTGAAGCTTTCTTT	CASTRGDGGGAEAFF
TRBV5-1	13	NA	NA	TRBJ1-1	TGCGCCAGCAGCTTGTCGGGCAGGATCGAAGCTTTCTTT	CASSLSGRIEAFF
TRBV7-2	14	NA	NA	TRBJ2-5	TGTGCCAGCAGCCGCGGGCCGGGGAATCAGCCCCAGTACTTC	CASSRGPGNQPQYF
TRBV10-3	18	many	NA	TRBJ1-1	TGTGCCATCAGTGAGTCGACCGGGGCACGGCGGGGGAACACTGAAGCTTTCTTT	CAISESTGARRGNTEAFF
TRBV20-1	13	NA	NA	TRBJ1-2	TGCAGTGCTAGGTTTGGGGGGGAATGGGGCTACACCTTC	CSARFGGEWGYTF
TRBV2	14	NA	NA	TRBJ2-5	TGTGCCAGCAGTGAAGGGCGTAGAAAAGAGACCCAGTACTTC	CASSEGRRKETQYF
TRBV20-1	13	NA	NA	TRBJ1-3	TGCAGTGCTAGAGACCACTCTGGAAACACCATATATTTT	CSARDHSGNTIYF
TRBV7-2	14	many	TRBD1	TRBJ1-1	TGTGCCAGCAGCTTTCGTCGAGGGGGCGGGGAAGCTTTCTTT	CASSFRRGGGEAFF
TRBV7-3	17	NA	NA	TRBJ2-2	TGTGCCAGCAGTTTGATTCGGCAGACCAAGAACACCGGGGAGCTGTTTTTT	CASSLIRQTKNTGELFF
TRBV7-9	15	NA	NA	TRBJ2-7	TGTGCCAGCAGCTTAGGGGGGGGCAGGATCGACGAGCAGTACTTC	CASSLGGGRIDEQYF
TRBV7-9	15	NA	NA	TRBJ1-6	TGTGCCAGCAGCGGGGCCCAGGGATATAATTCACCCCTCCACTTT	CASSGAQGYNSPLHF
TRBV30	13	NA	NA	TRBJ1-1	TGTGCCTGGAGTCAAGCAGGGAGCACTGAAGCTTTCTTT	CAWSQAGSTEAFF